This TCR gamma chain derives from a study of γδ T cells in repeated Plasmodium falciparum infection. Study background: The natural-infection arm compared Malian children under seasonal malaria with matched Australian children. Malian gammadelta TCRs were studied during no-transmission periods and across acute malaria episodes.

This clone was observed a handful of times. The protein in TCRdb stems from a much larger clone and differs at residue 11 from this DNA's translation, likely a read error; here the protein is translated from the DNA. The CDR3 consists of 14 residues. CDR1 VTNTFY and CDR2 YDVSTARD come from the germline V gene (reference sequence). TCRdb redid the clone calls on the multiplex PCR reads with CATT. This sample yields approximately 28,000 gamma-chain clones, of which 3% are seen a single time; roughly 30% belongs to the top ten. Gammadelta T cells were flow-sorted from PBMC into Vgamma9/Vdelta2+ and Vdelta2-negative populations for bulk analysis.

This TCR was sampled from a pool of human donors (malaria-infected and uninfected, not separated). The chain recombines TRGV3 with TRGJ1 or TRGJ2. Here the J gene came from matching the DNA to germline, since TCRdb omits it. The sequenced material came from gamma-delta T cells from blood. The CDR3 bases are TGTGCCACCTGGGACAGGAATCTTTATTATAGGAAACTCTTT. It yields the protein CATWDRNLYYRKLF.